The text below deals with one T cell receptor beta chain. Antigen specificity is unknown. Sequencing used immunoSEQ multiplex PCR; TCRdb keeps in-frame clones, though not all of them. This table has 1,400,000 or so clones, about 98.5% appearing once. The sample belongs to a study of shared clonotypes between healthy human individuals. On the study more broadly: A couple of women and a few men aged 18 to 49 served as donors. Study conclusions and caveats: Blood alone was sampled, and tissue repertoires likely differ. With a handful of donors compared, 4% to 5% of naive CD4 clonotypes were shared.

Trimming removed 2 bases from V and 2 bases from J, with 21 bases in between. Per germline, CDR1 SQVTM and CDR2 ANQGSEA. CDR3 size: 17 residues. The TCR was taken from a young man in good health. The sample comprised naive CD4+ T cells sorted from blood. Regarding subset: CD45RA+ positively selected. The rearrangement links TRBV29-1 to TRBJ2-5; tentatively, D is TRBD1 (5 bases). CDR3 DNA: TGCAGCGTTGAATCTTGGCAGGGCCCGCTGATACAAGAGACCCAGTACTTC. It encodes CSVESWQGPLIQETQYF.